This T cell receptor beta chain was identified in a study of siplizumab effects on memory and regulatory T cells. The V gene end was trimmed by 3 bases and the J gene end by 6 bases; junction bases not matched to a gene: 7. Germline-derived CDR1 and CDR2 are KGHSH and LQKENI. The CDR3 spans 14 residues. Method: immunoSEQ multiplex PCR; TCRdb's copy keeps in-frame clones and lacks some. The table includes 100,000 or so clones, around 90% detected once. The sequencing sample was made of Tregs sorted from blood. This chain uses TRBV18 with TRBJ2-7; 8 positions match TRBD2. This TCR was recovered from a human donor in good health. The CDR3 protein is CASSPFREGREQYF. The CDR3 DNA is TGTGCCAGCTCACCCTTCCGGGAGGGCCGCGAGCAGTACTTC.